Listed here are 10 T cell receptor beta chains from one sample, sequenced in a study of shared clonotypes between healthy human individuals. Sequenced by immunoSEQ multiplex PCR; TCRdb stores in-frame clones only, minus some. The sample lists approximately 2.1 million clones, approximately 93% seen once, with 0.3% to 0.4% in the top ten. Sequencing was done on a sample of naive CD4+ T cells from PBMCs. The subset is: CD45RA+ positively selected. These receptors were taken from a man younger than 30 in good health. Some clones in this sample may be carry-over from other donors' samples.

This CDR3 is CASSPLGRSTDTQYF. Here the CDR3 DNA reads TGTGCCAGCAGCCCCCTAGGACGGAGCACAGATACGCAGTATTTT. The chain has TRBV7-3 and TRBJ2-3; D is unresolved. CDR1 and CDR2 (germline): SGHTA, FQGTGA. V lost 5 bases to trimming and J lost 0 bases, with 12 bases between them. The CDR3 loop spans 15 amino acids. Based on the CDR3 plus reference TRBV7-3 and TRBJ2-3, the full variable domain is GAGVSQTPSNKVTEKGKYVELRCDPISGHTALYWYRQSLGQGPEFLIYFQGTGAADDSGLPNDRFFAVRPEGSVSTLKIQRTERGDSAVYLCASSPLGRSTDTQYFGPGTRLTVL.

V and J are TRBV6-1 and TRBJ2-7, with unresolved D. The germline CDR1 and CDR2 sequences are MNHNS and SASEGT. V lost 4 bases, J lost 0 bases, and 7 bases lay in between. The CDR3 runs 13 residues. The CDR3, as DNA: TGTGCCAGCAGTGTTAGGGACTCCTACGAGCAGTACTTC. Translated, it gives CASSVRDSYEQYF.

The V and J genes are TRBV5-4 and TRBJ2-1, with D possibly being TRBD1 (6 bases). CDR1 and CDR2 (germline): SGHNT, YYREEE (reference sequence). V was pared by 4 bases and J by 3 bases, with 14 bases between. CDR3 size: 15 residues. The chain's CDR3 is CASSQGLGNYNEQFF. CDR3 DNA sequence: TGTGCCAGCAGCCAGGGGTTAGGGAACTACAATGAGCAGTTCTTC.

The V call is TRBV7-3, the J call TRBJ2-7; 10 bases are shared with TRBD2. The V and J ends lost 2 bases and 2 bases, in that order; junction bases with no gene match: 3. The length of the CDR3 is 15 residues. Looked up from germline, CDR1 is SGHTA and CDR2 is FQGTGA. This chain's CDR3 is CASSLDTSGTYEQYF. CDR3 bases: TGTGCCAGCAGCTTAGACACTAGCGGGACCTACGAGCAGTACTTC.

The CDR3 is CASSSLVGVPTDTQYF. Written as DNA, the CDR3 is TGTGCCAGCAGCTCCCTCGTTGGGGTCCCCACAGATACGCAGTATTTT. The rearrangement links TRBV11-1 to TRBJ2-3; no clear D. CDR3 length equals 16 residues. Germline CDR1 is SGHAT and CDR2 is FQDESV (reference sequence). Trimming took off 4 bases at V and 2 bases at J, with 16 bases between the two ends.

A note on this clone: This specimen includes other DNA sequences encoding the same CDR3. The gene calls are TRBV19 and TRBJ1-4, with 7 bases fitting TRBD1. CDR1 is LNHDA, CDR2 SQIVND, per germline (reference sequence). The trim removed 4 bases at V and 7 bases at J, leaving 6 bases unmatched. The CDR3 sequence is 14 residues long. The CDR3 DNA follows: TGTGCCAGTAGTACCCGACAGGGCGGTGAAAAACTGTTTTTT. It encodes CASSTRQGGEKLFF.

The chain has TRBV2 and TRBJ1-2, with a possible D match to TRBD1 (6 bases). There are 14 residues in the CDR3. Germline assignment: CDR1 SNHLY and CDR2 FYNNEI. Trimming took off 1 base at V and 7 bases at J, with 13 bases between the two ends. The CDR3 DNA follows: TGTGCCAGCAGTGAAGGAAGAAAGGGGGGTGGCTACACCTTC. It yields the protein CASSEGRKGGGYTF.

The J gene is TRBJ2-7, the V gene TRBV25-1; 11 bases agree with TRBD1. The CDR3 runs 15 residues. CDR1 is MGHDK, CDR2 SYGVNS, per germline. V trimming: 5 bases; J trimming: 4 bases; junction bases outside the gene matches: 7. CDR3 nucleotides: TGTGCCAGCAGTTTACGGACAGGGGGCAATTACGAGCAGTACTTC. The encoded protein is CASSLRTGGNYEQYF.

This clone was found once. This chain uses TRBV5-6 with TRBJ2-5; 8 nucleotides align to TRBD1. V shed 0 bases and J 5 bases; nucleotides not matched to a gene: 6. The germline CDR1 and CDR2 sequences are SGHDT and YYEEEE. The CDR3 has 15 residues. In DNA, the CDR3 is TGTGCCAGCAGCTTGGCACCTCAGGGGGCGGAGACCCAGTACTTC. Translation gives CASSLAPQGAETQYF.

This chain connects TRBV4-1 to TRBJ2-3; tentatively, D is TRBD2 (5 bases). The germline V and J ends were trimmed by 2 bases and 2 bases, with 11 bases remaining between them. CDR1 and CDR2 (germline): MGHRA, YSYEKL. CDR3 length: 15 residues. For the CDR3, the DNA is TGCGCCAGCAGCCAATATGGAGGATTCACAGATACGCAGTATTTT. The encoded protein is CASSQYGGFTDTQYF.